This T cell receptor (beta chain) emerged from a study of T-cell memory formation after mild COVID-19 (dated by TCRdb to 2020 to 2023). Some background on the complete study: Most TCR sequence clusters were specific to one of the two donors. In two donors, T-cell clones that expanded and contracted after mild COVID-19 were followed by sequencing TCRalpha and TCRbeta repertoires longitudinally. The cohort comprised two young, previously healthy adult volunteers, one female and one male. General findings and caveats noted by the study authors: Only a couple of mild cases were covered in the study, and larger cohorts including severe cases with pre-infection samples were considered necessary. Whether the second-wave clones peaking on day 37 were SARS-CoV-2 specific was not confirmed. Contracting CD4+ clones were found mainly in CM and EM memory subsets, while CD8+ clones were enriched in EMRA. Clones contracting from day 15 to 85 had balanced CD4/CD8 phenotypes, while a second wave expanding from day 15 to 37 was biased towards CD4+. Some responding clones were detected in pre-infection memory, which suggested that pre-existing cross-reactive memory T cells had joined the SARS-CoV-2 response.

CDR3 length: 17 amino acids, cysteine to phenylalanine. Of the read, only the CDR3 DNA is kept; its 51 bases are in frame from base 1. The germline V end is reduced by 6 bases and the J end by 6 bases; junction bases left unmatched: 16. PBMCs were isolated by Ficoll-Paque density gradient centrifugation. Regarding this clonotype: Its antigen target is currently unknown. Base qualities were left out, and no much larger clone turns up one base away.

TCRdb records Illumina NovaSeq 6000 as the sequencer. TCRalpha and TCRbeta cDNA libraries were built by 5'RACE with constant-segment primers, adding sample barcodes and unique molecular identifiers. Trizol reagent was used to extract RNA from every sample. Amplification of the libraries took two PCR steps, and the second step added a second sample barcode plus Illumina TruSeq adapters. Libraries were sequenced on an Illumina NovaSeq with 2 x 150 bp paired-end reads. The authors processed their data as follows. Reads were demultiplexed and collapsed into UMI-guided consensus sequences with migec v1.2.7. Using mixcr v2.1.11, UMI consensuses were aligned to TRA and TRB V and J templates and then assembled into clonotypes. Expanded or contracted clonotypes were those called significant by both edgeR and NoisET, with noise models trained on biological replicates. For edgeR calls, a false discovery rate-adjusted p below 0.01 and a log2 fold-change threshold of 1 were applied. As an exploratory analysis of dynamics, PCA with hierarchical clustering was applied to max-normalized trajectories of the 1000 most abundant clonotypes. Each responding clone was given a CD4 or CD8 phenotype based on the CD4+ and CD8+ repertoires, which had been sequenced separately. The raw public reads went through TCRdb reprocessing: fastp at Q25, MiXCR clone calling, in-frame beta chains kept. For every CDR3 protein sequence, its rows merge into one entry that carries the most common genes and DNA. These V and J calls derive from TCRdb rather than the authors' analysis. The sample table shows more than 250,000 distinct CDR3 sequences, and under 20% are seen once. In total, the top ten clones hold around a fifth of the sample.

The receptor comes from a man aged 18 to 30 who had mild COVID-19 (a few samples of this study predate the infection). The sample titles of this study are shuffled in the database, so cell type and time point are left out; the donor was told from shared clones. The sequence is built from TRBV12-3 or TRBV12-4 and TRBJ2-2; 7 of the junction bases match TRBD1. Sequencing was done on a sample of PBMCs or a T cell subset sorted from them (not recorded which). The CDR3 reads as follows: CASSLKGQINPPGELFF. The sequenced DNA is TGTGCCAGCAGCCTAAAGGGACAGATCAATCCACCCGGGGAGCTGTTTTTT.